The subject of this entry is one T cell receptor (beta chain). The antigen remains unidentified. These data originate in a study of OX40 agonist ivuxolimab in advanced cancers. Overall study findings and caveats: CD8+ T cells showed, on average, more clonal expansion than CD4+ cells. At 0.1 to 3.0 mg/kg, CD4+ and CD8+ blood T cells expanded clonally by week 6.

V dropped 3 bases and J dropped 2 bases, with 20 bases sitting between them. The germline CDR1 and CDR2 sequences are SGHDT and YYEEEE. The CDR3 runs to 17 residues. The protocol was immunoSEQ multiplex PCR, while the TCRdb copy is restricted to in-frame clones and leaves out a portion. The table shows approximately 58,000 clones, with about 86% occurring only once. The V and J genes are TRBV5-6 and TRBJ2-5; D perhaps matches TRBD1 (5 bases). The sequencing used CD4+ or CD8+ T cells sorted from blood, collected in a trial of the OX40 agonist ivuxolimab. The source is an adult with an advanced solid tumor such as melanoma, head and neck, liver or kidney cancer. The DNA for the CDR3 is TGTGCCAGCAGCTCCTTGGGCACCCAGGGATTACAAGAGACCCAGTACTTC. Its protein product is CASSSLGTQGLQETQYF.